Here is one T cell receptor (beta chain) with its context. The data belong to a study of blood T cell repertoires in COVID-19. The overall study: Samples came from the United States, Italy and Spain, spanning acute and convalescent COVID-19. From T cells, B-cell-depleted T cells, or PBMCs came the material, which was cDNA or gDNA.

In the original workflow: Reference gene primer amplification gave nucleated cell count estimates. TCRdb's copy holds only in-frame clones and misses some; the assay was immunoSEQ multiplex PCR. V, J and clone size reflect that table, while D and trimming were determined from the DNA. The sample includes some 290,000 clones, roughly nine tenths of them seen just once. The trim removed 0 bases at V and 10 bases at J, leaving 7 bases unmatched. CDR3 length equals 16 residues. Germline V gene lookup returns CDR1 MNHEY and CDR2 SVGEGT. V is TRBV6-2 or TRBV6-3 and J is TRBJ2-1; 12 bases are shared with TRBD2. The receptor was derived from a woman aged 45-60 years who had recovered from COVID-19. What was sequenced was peripheral blood. The CDR3 DNA is TGTGCCAGCAGTTACTCGACTAGCGGGGGTCTGGGGGAGCAGTTCTTC. This translates into CASSYSTSGGLGEQFF.